This T cell receptor beta chain was sequenced during a study of blood T cell repertoires in COVID-19. The length of the CDR3 is 17 residues. Trimming at V came to 3 bases and at J to 4 bases, leaving 11 bases not matched to a gene. Germline values: CDR1 KGHSH, CDR2 LQKENI. Assay used: immunoSEQ multiplex PCR; TCRdb lists only in-frame clones, some missing. This sample has some 200,000 clones; about three quarters occur once, and the top ten carry roughly 7%. The sequence came from a woman in her 70s with acute or convalescent COVID-19. The chain employs TRBV18 and TRBJ1-3; 8 bases line up with TRBD1. Sequenced material: peripheral blood. The CDR3 DNA follows: TGTGCCAGCTCACCTCTTACATCAGGGGGCCCGGGAAACACCATATATTTT. As protein: CASSPLTSGGPGNTIYF.